This T cell receptor beta chain emerged from a study of CD8+ T cells in alopecia areata. As for the study in general: At a dose of 5 to 10 mg twice daily, oral tofacitinib was given to treated patients.

Indicated treatment: oral pan-JAK inhibitor, 5-10 mg twice daily. Reverse transcription of extracted RNA yielded cDNA, which provided the sequencing template. Sequenced by immunoSEQ multiplex PCR; TCRdb stores in-frame clones only, minus some. The sample contains about 210,000 clones, about 64% of which appear only once. Germline loops: CDR1 GTSNPN, CDR2 SVGIG (reference sequence). Trimming stripped 2 bases from V and 6 bases from J, with 13 bases between. This CDR3 is built from 13 residues. The sequence was obtained from a human donor with alopecia areata. Sequencing was performed on CD4+ T cells sorted from blood, taken at week 4, from a patient treated with tofacitinib. The gene calls are TRBV30 and TRBJ1-2; D is unclear. CDR3 sequence reads: CAWSRSGWDGYTF. CDR3 nucleotides: TGTGCCTGGAGTCGGTCTGGGTGGGATGGCTACACCTTC.